Listed below are T cell receptor beta chains from one sample, sequenced in a study of blood T cell repertoires in COVID-19. Repertoires were generated with immunoSEQ multiplex PCR, while TCRdb's copy carries only in-frame clones and drops some. The sample holds around 370,000 clones, around 90% seen once. Sequences were obtained from peripheral blood. The receptors here all came from a man aged 18 to 29 with active or convalescent COVID-19. Both conserved end residues are part of each CDR3.

CDR3 length	V gene	CDR3 protein
16	TRBV18	CASSPRVGQGEETQYF
13	TRBV6-5	CASRTPLGYEQFF
15	TRBV4-3	CASSPNQGLSYGYTF
16	TRBV10-1	CASSGGTGPDTDTQYF
15	TRBV19	CASSTGTRGNGELFF
19	TRBV5-1	CASSLRYYQSRRISYEQYF
15	TRBV5-4	CASSLGFSGSYEQYF
15	TRBV3-1/TRBV3-2	CASSLLGPSDTEAFF
14	TRBV12-5	CASGTGQGNTEAFF
12	TRBV12-5	CASTGGSGEQYF
13	TRBV4-1	CASSQVYTGELFF
15	TRBV9	CASSVGQGSNEKLFF
16	TRBV7-2	CASSFGPGSGGAQQFF
18	TRBV7-9	CASSFTPTQGSSYNEQFF
12	TRBV28	CASSRQGYGYTF
16	TRBV7-8	CASSFSYRTSTDTQYF
16	TRBV18	CASSPLPGQGTNEQFF
18	TRBV7-9	CASSLRWGGQDTDNEQFF
12	TRBV28	CASSSGNQPQHF
15	TRBV7-2	CASSLVEGGGQPQHF
15	TRBV10-3	CAISDTGTGIYGYTF
17	TRBV13	CASSFFGRRRSGNTIYF
12	TRBV25-1	CASSAQGYGYTF
14	TRBV19	CARGGLADYNEQFF
14	TRBV2	CASSERGGRETQYF
13	TRBV5-1	CASSFGGSAIQYF
10	TRBV20-1	CSASRDWEFF
16	TRBV24-1	CATSDPSGQGYNEQFF
14	TRBV5-5	CASSLWDSVYEQYF
15	TRBV19	CASSIAIQDTGELFF
13	TRBV5-1	CASSLTGGPGAFF
11	TRBV7-9	CASTSIVLTHF
13	TRBV30	CAWTTGTGSEAFF
12	TRBV12-3/TRBV12-4	CASSLSGLGYTF
15	TRBV9	CASSRRGANTGELFF
14	TRBV27	CASSSDRGSSPLHF
18	TRBV11-2	CASSSSGPGGFMNTEAFF
13	TRBV28	CASSFKGAGPQHF
16	TRBV5-1	CASSLRDSWLVSEAFF
16	TRBV11-2	CASSLDGGWGDTEAFF
13	TRBV2	CARQRENPDTQYF
12	TRBV11-2	CASSTIDREAFF
13	TRBV7-3	CASSFSTSYEQYF
17	TRBV7-2	CASSLVASGRNHNEQFF
15	TRBV20-1	CSASRIPKPNEKLFF
12	TRBV19	CASSWGGGPQHF